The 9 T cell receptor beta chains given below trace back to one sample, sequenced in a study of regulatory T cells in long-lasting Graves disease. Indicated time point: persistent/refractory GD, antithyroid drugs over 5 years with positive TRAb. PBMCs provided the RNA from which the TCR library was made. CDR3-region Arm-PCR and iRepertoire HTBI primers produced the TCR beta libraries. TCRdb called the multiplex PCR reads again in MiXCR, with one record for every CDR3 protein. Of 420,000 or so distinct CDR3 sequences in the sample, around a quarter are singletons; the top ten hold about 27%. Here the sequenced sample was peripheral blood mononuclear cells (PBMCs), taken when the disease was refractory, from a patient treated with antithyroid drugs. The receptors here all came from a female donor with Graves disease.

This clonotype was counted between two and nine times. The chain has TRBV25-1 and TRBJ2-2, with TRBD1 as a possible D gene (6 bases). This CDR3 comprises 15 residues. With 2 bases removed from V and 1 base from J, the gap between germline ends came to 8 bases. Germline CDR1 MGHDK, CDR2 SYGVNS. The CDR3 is CASSEVGQNTGELFF. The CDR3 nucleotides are TGTGCCAGCAGTGAAGTGGGACAGAACACCGGGGAGCTGTTTTTT. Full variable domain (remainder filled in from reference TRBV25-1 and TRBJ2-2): EADIYQTPRYLVIGTGKKITLECSQTMGHDKMYWYQQDPGMELHLIHYSYGVNSTEKGDLSSESTVSRIRTEHFPLTLESARPSHTSQYLCASSEVGQNTGELFFGEGSRLTVL.

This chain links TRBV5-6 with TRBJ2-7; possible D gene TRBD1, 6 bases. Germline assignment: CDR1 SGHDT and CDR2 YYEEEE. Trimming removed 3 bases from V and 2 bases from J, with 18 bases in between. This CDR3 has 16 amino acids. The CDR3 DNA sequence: TGTGCCAGCAGCTCCACGGACAGCCGCGATACCTACGAGCAGTACTTC. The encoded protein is CASSSTDSRDTYEQYF.

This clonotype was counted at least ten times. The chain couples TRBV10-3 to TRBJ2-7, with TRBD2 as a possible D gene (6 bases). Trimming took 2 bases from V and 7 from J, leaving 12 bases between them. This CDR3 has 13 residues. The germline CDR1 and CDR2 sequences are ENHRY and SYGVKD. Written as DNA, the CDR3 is TGTGCCATCAGTGAGCGGGCAGGAGGGGAGCAGTACTTC. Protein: CAISERAGGEQYF.

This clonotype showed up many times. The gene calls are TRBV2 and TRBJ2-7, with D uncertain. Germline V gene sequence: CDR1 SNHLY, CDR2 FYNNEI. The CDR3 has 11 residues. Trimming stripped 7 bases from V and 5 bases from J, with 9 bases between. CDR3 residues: CASIQFNEQYF. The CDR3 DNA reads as TGTGCCAGCATACAGTTTAACGAGCAGTACTTC.

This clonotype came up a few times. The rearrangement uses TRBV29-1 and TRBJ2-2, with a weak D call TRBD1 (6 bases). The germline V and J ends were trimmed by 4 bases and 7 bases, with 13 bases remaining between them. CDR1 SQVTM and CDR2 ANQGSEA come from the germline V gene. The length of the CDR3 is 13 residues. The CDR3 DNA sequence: TGCAGCGTTGGGCAGGGGACGAGCGGGGAGCTGTTTTTT. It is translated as CSVGQGTSGELFF.

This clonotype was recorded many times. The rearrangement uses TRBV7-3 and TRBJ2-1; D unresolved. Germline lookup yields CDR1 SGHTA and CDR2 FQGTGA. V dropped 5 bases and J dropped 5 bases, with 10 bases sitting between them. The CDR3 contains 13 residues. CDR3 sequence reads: CASSRGSNNEQFF. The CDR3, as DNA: TGTGCCAGCAGCCGAGGAAGTAACAATGAGCAGTTCTTC.

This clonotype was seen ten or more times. The CDR3 DNA reads TGTGCCAGCAGTCACTACGAGCAGTACTTC. This encodes CASSHYEQYF. V gene TRBV28 combines with J gene TRBJ2-7; no reliable D call. Trimming took 5 bases from V and 3 from J, leaving 2 bases between them. This CDR3 spans 10 amino acids. The germline CDR1 and CDR2 sequences are MDHEN and SYDVKM.

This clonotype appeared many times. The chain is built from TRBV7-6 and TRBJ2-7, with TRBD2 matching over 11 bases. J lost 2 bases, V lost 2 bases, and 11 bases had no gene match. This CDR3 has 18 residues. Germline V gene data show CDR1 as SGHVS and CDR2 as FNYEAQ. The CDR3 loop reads CASSLSRVLAGVPYEQYF. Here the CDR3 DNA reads TGTGCCAGCAGCTTAAGTCGGGTACTAGCGGGAGTTCCCTACGAGCAGTACTTC. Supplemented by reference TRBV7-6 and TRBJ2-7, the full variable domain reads GAGVSQSPRYKVTKRGQDVALRCDPISGHVSLYWYRQALGQGPEFLTYFNYEAQQDKSGLPNDRFSAERPEGSISTLTIQRTEQRDSAMYRCASSLSRVLAGVPYEQYFGPGTRLTVT.

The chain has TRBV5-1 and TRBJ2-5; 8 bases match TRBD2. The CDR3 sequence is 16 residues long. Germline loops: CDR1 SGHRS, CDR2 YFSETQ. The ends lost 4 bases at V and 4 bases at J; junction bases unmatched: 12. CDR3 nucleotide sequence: TGCGCCAGCAGCCTCCTACCTCAAGCGGGAGTAGAGACCCAGTACTTC. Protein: CASSLLPQAGVETQYF.